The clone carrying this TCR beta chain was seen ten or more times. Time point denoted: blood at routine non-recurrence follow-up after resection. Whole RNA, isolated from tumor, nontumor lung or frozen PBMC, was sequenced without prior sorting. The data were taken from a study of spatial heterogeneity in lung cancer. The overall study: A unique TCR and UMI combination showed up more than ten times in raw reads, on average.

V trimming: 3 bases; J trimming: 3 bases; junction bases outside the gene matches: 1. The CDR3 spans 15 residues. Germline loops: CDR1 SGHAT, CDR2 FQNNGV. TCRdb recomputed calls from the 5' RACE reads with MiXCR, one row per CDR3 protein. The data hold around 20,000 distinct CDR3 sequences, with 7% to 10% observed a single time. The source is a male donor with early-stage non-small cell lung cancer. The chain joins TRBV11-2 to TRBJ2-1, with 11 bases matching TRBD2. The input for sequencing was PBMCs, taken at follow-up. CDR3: CASSFSGGDYNEQFF. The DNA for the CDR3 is TGTGCCAGCAGCTTTAGCGGGGGGGACTACAATGAGCAGTTCTTC.